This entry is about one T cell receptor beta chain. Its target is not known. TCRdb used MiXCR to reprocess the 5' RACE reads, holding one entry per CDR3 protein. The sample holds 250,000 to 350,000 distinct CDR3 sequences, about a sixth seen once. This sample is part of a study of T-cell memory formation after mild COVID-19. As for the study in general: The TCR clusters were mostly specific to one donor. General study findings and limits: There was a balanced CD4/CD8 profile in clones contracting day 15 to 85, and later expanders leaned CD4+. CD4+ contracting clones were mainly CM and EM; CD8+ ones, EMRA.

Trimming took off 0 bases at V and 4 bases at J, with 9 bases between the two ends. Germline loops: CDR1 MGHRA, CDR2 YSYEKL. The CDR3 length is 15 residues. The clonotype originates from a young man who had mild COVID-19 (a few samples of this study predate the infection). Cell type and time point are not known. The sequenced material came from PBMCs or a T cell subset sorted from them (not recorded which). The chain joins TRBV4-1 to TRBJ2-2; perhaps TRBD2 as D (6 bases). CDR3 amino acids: CASSQDSGGTGELFF. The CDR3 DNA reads TGCGCCAGCAGCCAAGATTCCGGGGGCACCGGGGAGCTGTTTTTT.